Given below is one T cell receptor (beta chain) in context. The sample belongs to a study of blood T cell repertoires in COVID-19. TCRdb's table, derived via immunoSEQ multiplex PCR, lists solely in-frame clones and lacks some. The table includes 230,000 or so clones, about 85% detected once. This CDR3 has 13 amino acids. V was cut by 6 bases and J by 5 bases, with 16 bases left in between. Germline values: CDR1 SQVTM, CDR2 ANQGSEA. J is TRBJ1-1 and V is TRBV29-1; D unresolved. Sequencing was done on a sample of PBMCs or T cells enriched from blood (not recorded which). The receptor was derived from a woman aged 45-60 years who had been exposed to COVID-19. This CDR3 reads CSVSGRGGTEAFF. The CDR3 region has the DNA TGCAGCGTCAGCGGACGCGGAGGTACTGAAGCTTTCTTT.